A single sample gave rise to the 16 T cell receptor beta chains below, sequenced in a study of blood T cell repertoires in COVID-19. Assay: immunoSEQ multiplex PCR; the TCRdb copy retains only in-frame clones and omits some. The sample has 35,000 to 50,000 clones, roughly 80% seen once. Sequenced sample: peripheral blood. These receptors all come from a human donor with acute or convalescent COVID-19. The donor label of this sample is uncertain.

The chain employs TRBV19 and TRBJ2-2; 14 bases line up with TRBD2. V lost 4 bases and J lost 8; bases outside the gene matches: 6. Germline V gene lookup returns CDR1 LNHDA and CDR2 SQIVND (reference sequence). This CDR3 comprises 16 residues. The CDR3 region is CASSTGTSGSGGELFF. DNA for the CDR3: TGTGCCAGTAGTACCGGGACTAGCGGGAGCGGAGGGGAGCTGTTTTTT.

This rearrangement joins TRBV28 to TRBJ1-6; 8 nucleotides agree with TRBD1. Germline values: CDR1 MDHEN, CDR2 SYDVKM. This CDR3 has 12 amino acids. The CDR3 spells CVTGGYNSPLHF. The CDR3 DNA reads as TGTGTCACAGGGGGTTATAATTCACCCCTCCACTTT.

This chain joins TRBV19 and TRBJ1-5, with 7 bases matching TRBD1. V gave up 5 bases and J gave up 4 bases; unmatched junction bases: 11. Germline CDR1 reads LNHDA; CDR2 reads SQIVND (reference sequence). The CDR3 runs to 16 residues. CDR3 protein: CASSGRQGVGNQPQHF. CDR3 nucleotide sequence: TGTGCCAGTAGTGGTCGCCAGGGGGTGGGTAATCAGCCCCAGCATTTT.

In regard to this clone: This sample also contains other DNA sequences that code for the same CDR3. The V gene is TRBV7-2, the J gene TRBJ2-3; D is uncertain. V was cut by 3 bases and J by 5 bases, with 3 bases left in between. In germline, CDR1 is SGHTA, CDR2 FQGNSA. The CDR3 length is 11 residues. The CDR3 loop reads CASSFRDTQYF. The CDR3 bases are TGTGCCAGCAGCTTTCGAGATACGCAGTATTTT.

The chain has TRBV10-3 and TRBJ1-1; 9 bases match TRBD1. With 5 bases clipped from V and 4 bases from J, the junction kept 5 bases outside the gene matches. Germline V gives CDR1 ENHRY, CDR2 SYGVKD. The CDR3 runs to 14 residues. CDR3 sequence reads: CAISPGQGFTEAFF. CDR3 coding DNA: TGTGCCATCAGTCCGGGACAGGGTTTCACTGAAGCTTTCTTT.

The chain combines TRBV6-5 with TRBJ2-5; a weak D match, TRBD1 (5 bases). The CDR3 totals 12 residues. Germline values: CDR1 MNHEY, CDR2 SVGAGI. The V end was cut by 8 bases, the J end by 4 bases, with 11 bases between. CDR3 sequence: CASSPGRETQYF. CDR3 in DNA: TGTGCCAGCTCCCCAGGGCGAGAGACCCAGTACTTC.

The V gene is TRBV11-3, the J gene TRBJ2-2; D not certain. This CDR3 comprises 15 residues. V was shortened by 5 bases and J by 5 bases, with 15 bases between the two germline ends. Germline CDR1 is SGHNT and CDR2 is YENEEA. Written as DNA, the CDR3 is TGTGCCAGCAGCACCGGGTCCTCAATTACCGGGGAGCTGTTTTTT. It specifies CASSTGSSITGELFF.

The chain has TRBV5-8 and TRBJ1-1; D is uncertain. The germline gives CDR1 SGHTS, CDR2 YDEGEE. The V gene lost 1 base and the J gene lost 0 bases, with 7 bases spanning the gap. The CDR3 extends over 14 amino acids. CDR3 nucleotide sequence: TGTGCCAGCAGCTTGTGGCTCATGAACACTGAAGCTTTCTTT. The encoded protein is CASSLWLMNTEAFF.

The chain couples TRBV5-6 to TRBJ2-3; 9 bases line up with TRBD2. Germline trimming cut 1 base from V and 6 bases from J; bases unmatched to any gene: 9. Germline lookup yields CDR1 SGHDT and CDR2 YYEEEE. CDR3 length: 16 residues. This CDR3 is CASSLLLAGLLDTQYF. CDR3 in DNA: TGTGCCAGCAGCTTGTTACTAGCGGGCCTTTTGGATACGCAGTATTTT.

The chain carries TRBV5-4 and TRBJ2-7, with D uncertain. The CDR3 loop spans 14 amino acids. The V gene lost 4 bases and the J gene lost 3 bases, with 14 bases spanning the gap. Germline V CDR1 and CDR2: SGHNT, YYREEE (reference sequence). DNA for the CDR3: TGTGCCAGCAGCATAACAGCCCCAAGCTACGAGCAGTACTTC. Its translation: CASSITAPSYEQYF.

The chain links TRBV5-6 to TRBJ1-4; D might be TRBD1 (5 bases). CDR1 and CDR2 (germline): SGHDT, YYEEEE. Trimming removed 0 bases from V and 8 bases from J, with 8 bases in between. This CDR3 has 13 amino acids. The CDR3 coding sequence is TGTGCCAGCAGCTTGGCCAGGGCCGAAAAACTGTTTTTT. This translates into CASSLARAEKLFF.

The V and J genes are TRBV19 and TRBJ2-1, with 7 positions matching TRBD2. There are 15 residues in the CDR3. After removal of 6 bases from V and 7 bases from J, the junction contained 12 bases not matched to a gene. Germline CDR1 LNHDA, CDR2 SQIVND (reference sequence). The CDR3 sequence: CASSRGGGIVNEQFF. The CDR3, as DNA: TGTGCCAGTAGCCGTGGGGGGGGGATTGTAAATGAGCAGTTCTTC.

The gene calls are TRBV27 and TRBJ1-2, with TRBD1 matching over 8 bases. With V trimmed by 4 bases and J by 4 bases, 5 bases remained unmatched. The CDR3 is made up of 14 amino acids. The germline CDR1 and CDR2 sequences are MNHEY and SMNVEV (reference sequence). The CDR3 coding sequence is TGTGCCAGCAGTTCCGGACAGGGTTTCTATGGCTACACCTTC. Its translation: CASSSGQGFYGYTF.

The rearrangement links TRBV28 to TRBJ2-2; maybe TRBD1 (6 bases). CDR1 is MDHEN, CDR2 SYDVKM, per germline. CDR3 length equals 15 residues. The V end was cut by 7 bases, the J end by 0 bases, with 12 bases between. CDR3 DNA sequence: TGTGCCAGCAATCACAGGGTCCCGAACACCGGGGAGCTGTTTTTT. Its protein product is CASNHRVPNTGELFF.

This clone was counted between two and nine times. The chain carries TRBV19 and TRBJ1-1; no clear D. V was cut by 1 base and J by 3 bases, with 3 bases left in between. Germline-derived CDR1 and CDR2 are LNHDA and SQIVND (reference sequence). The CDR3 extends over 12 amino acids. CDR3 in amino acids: CASSIVDTEAFF. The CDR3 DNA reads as TGTGCCAGTAGTATAGTCGACACTGAAGCTTTCTTT.

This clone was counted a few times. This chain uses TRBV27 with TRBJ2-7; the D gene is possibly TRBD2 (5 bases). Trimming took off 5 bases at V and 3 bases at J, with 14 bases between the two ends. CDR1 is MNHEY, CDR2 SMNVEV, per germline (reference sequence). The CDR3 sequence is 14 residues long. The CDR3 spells CASSNDSGDYEQYF. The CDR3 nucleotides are TGTGCCAGCAGTAACGATTCCGGGGACTACGAGCAGTACTTC.